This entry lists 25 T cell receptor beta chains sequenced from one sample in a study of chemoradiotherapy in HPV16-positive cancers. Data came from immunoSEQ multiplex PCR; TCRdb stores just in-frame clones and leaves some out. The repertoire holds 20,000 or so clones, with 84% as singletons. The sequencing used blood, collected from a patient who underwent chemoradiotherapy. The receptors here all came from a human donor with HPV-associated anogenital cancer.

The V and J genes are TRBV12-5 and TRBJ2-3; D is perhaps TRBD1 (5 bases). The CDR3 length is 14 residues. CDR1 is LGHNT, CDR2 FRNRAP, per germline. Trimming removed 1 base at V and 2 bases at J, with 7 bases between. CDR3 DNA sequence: TGTGCTAGTGGTTTGGGCAGGGTCACAGATACGCAGTATTTT. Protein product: CASGLGRVTDTQYF. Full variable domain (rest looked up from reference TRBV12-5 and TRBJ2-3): DARVTQTPRHKVTEMGQEVTMRCQPILGHNTVFWYRQTMMQGLELLAYFRNRAPLDDSGMPKDRFSAEMPDATLATLKIQPSEPRDSAVYFCASGLGRVTDTQYFGPGTRLTVL.

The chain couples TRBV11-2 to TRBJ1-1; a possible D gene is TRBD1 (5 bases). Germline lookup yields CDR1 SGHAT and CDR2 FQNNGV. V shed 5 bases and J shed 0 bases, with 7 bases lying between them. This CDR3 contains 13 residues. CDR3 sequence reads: CASSGGMNTEAFF. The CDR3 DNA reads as TGTGCCAGCAGCGGGGGTATGAACACTGAAGCTTTCTTT. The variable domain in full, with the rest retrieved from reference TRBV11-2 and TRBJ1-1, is EAGVAQSPRYKIIEKRQSVAFWCNPISGHATLYWYQQILGQGPKLLIQFQNNGVVDDSQLPKDRFSAERLKGVDSTLKIQPAKLEDSAVYLCASSGGMNTEAFFGQGTRLTVV.

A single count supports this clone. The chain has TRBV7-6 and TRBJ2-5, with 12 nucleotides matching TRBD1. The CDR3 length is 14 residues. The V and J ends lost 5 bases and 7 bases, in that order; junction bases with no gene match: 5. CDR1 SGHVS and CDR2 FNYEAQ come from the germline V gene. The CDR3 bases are TGTGCCAGCAGCGTCGGGACAGGGGGCCTGACCCAGTACTTC. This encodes CASSVGTGGLTQYF.

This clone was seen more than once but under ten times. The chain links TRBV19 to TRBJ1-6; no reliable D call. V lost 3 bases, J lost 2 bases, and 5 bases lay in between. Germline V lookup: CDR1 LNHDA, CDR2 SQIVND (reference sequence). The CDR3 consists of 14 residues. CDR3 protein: CASSIGPYNSPLHF. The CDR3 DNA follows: TGTGCCAGTAGTATTGGGCCCTATAATTCACCCCTCCACTTT.

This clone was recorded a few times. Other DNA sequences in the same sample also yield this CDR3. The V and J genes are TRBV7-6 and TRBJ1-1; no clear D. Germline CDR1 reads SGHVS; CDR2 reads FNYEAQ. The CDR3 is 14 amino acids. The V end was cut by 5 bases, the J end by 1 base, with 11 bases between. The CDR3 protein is CASSPSDGNTEAFF. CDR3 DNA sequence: TGTGCCAGCAGCCCCTCGGACGGGAACACTGAAGCTTTCTTT. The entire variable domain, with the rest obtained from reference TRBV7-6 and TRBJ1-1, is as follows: GAGVSQSPRYKVTKRGQDVALRCDPISGHVSLYWYRQALGQGPEFLTYFNYEAQQDKSGLPNDRFSAERPEGSISTLTIQRTEQRDSAMYRCASSPSDGNTEAFFGQGTRLTVV.

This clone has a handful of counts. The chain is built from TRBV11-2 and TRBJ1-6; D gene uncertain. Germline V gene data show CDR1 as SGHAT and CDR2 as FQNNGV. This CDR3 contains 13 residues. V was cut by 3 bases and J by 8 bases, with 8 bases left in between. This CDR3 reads CASSFGLDSPLHF. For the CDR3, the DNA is TGTGCCAGCAGCTTTGGGCTGGATTCACCCCTCCACTTT.

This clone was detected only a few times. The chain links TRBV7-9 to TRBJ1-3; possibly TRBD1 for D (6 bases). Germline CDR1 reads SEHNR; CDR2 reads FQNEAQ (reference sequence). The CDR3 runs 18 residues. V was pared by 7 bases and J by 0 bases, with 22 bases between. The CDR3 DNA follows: TGTGCCAGCATCCCTCCCCGACAGGCTGTTTACTCTGGAAACACCATATATTTT. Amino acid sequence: CASIPPRQAVYSGNTIYF. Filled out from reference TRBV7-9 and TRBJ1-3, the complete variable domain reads DTGVSQNPRHKITKRGQNVTFRCDPISEHNRLYWYRQTLGQGPEFLTYFQNEAQLEKSRLLSDRFSAERPKGSFSTLEIQRTEQGDSAMYLCASIPPRQAVYSGNTIYFGEGSWLTVV.

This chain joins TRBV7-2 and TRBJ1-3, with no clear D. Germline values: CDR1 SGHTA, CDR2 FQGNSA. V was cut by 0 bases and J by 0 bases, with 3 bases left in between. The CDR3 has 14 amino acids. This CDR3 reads CASSLAHSGNTIYF. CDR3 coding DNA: TGTGCCAGCAGCTTAGCCCACTCTGGAAACACCATATATTTT.

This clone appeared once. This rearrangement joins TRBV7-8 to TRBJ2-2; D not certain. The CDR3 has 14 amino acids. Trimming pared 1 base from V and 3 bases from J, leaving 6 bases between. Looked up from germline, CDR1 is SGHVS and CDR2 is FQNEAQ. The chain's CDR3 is CASSLDQDTGELFF. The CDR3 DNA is TGTGCCAGCAGCTTAGATCAGGACACCGGGGAGCTGTTTTTT.

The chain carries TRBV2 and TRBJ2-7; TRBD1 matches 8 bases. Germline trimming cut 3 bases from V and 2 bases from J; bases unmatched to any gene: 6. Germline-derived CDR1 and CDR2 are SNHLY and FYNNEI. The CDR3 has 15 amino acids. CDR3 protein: CASSDTRGLTYEQYF. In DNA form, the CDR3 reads TGTGCCAGCAGTGATACCAGGGGGCTCACCTACGAGCAGTACTTC. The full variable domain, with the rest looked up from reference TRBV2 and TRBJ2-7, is EPEVTQTPSHQVTQMGQEVILRCVPISNHLYFYWYRQILGQKVEFLVSFYNNEISEKSEIFDDQFSVERPDGSNFTLKIRSTKLEDSAMYFCASSDTRGLTYEQYFGPGTRLTVT.

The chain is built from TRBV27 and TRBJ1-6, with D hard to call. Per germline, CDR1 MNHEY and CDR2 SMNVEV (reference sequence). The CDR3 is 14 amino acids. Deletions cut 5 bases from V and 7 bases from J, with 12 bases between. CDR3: CASSPGHGNSPLHF. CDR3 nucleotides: TGTGCCAGCAGTCCCGGCCATGGGAATTCACCCCTCCACTTT.

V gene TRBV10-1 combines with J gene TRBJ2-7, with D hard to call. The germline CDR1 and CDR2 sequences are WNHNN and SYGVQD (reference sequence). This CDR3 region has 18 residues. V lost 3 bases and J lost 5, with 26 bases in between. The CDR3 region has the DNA TGCGCCAGCAGTGACTTCGTCGCTGGTAGCCCCCGGTCCCACGAGCAGTACTTC. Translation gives CASSDFVAGSPRSHEQYF.

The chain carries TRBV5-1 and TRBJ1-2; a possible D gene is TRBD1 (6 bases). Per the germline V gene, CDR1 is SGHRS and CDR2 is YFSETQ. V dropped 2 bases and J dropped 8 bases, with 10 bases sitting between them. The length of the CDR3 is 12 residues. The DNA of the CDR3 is TGCGCCAGCAGCTTTACAGGGATCGGCTACACCTTC. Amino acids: CASSFTGIGYTF. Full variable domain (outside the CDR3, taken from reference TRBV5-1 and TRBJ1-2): KAGVTQTPRYLIKTRGQQVTLSCSPISGHRSVSWYQQTPGQGLQFLFEYFSETQRNKGNFPGRFSGRQFSNSRSEMNVSTLELGDSALYLCASSFTGIGYTFGSGTRLTVV.

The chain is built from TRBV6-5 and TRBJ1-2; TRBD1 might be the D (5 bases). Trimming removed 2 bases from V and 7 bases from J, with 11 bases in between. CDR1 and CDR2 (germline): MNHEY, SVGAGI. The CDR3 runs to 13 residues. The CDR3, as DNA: TGTGCCAGCAGTTACCTGGGGGGAAGTGGCTACACCTTC. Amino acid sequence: CASSYLGGSGYTF.

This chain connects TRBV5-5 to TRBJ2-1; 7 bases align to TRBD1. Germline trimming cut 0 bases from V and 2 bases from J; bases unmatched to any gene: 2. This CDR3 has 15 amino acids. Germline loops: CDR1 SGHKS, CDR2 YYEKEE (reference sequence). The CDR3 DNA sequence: TGTGCCAGCAGCTTGGGGACAGGTACCTACAATGAGCAGTTCTTC. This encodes CASSLGTGTYNEQFF.

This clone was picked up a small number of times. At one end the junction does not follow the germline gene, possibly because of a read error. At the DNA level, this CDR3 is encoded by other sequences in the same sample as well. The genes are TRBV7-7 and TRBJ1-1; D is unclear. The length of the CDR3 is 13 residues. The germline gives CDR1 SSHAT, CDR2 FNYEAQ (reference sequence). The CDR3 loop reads CASSLDKNTEAFF. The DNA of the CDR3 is TGTGCTAGCAGCTTAGACAAGAACACTGAAGCTTTCTTT.

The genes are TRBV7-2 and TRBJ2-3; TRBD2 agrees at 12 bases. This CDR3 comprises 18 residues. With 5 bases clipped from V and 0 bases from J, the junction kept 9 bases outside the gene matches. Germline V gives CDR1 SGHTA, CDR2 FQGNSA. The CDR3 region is CASSLRTSGASSTDTQYF. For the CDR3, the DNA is TGTGCCAGCAGCCTTAGGACTAGCGGGGCCTCTAGCACAGATACGCAGTATTTT.

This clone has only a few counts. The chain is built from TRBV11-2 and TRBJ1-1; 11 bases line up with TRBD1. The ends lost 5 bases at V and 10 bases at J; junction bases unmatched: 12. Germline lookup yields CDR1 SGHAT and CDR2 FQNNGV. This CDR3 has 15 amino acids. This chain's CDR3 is CASSPRPGQGVGAFF. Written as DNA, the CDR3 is TGTGCCAGCAGCCCGAGGCCGGGACAGGGGGTTGGAGCTTTCTTT.

CDR3 sequence (DNA): TGTGCCAGCAACCAAGGGGGGACCGGGACTGAAGCTTTCTTT. Protein sequence: CASNQGGTGTEAFF. V and J are TRBV11-1 and TRBJ1-1; perhaps TRBD1 as D (6 bases). This CDR3 comprises 14 residues. The V gene lost 7 bases and the J gene lost 5 bases, with 17 bases spanning the gap. The germline V gene encodes CDR1 SGHAT and CDR2 FQDESV (reference sequence).

The CDR3 region is CASSWGQGSVGAEAFF. CDR3 sequence (DNA): TGTGCCAGCAGCTGGGGACAGGGGTCTGTAGGCGCTGAAGCTTTCTTT. The chain uses TRBV11-2 and TRBJ1-1; 10 bases match TRBD1. V shed 4 bases, J shed 6 bases, and the junction held 11 bases outside the gene matches. The CDR3 is 16 amino acids. CDR1 is SGHAT and CDR2 is FQNNGV in the germline V gene. The variable domain in full, completed from reference TRBV11-2 and TRBJ1-1, reads EAGVAQSPRYKIIEKRQSVAFWCNPISGHATLYWYQQILGQGPKLLIQFQNNGVVDDSQLPKDRFSAERLKGVDSTLKIQPAKLEDSAVYLCASSWGQGSVGAEAFFGQGTRLTVV.

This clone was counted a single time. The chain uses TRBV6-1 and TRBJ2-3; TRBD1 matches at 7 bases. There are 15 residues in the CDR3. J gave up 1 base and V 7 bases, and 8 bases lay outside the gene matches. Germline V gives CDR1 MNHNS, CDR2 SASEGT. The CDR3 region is CASIIGQDRTDTQYF. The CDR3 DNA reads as TGTGCCAGCATAATCGGACAGGACCGCACAGATACGCAGTATTTT.

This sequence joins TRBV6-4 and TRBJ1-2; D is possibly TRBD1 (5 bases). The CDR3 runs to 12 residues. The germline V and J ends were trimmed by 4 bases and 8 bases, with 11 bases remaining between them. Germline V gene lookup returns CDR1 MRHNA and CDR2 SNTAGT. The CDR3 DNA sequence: TGTGCCAGCAGTGCGGGGCCCGGCGGCTACACCTTC. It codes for CASSAGPGGYTF.

The CDR3 sequence: CASSLNPPGGSTAGELFF. CDR3 in DNA: TGCGCCAGCAGCTTAAACCCCCCAGGGGGCTCTACGGCCGGGGAGCTGTTTTTT. The chain links TRBV5-1 to TRBJ2-2; 8 nucleotides line up with TRBD1. The junction had 15 bases not matched to a gene; V was cut back by 2 bases and J by 6 bases. The CDR3 contains 18 residues. Germline loops: CDR1 SGHRS, CDR2 YFSETQ. Complete variable domain (other parts from reference TRBV5-1 and TRBJ2-2): KAGVTQTPRYLIKTRGQQVTLSCSPISGHRSVSWYQQTPGQGLQFLFEYFSETQRNKGNFPGRFSGRQFSNSRSEMNVSTLELGDSALYLCASSLNPPGGSTAGELFFGEGSRLTVL.

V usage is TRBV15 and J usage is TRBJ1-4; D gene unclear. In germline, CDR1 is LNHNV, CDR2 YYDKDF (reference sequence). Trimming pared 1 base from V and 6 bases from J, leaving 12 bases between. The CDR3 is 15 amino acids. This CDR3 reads CATSRGWSGDEKLFF. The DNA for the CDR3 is TGTGCCACCAGCAGAGGGTGGTCTGGAGATGAAAAACTGTTTTTT.

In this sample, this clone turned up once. CDR3 bases: TGTGCCAGCAGCCCGAGGGGCAACACTGAAGCTTTCTTT. It specifies CASSPRGNTEAFF. This chain connects TRBV13 to TRBJ1-1; possible D gene TRBD1, 5 bases. The germline V gene encodes CDR1 PRHDT and CDR2 FYEKMQ (reference sequence). The V end was cut by 5 bases, the J end by 2 bases, with 9 bases between. The CDR3 spans 13 residues.